This T cell receptor beta chain was documented in a study of regulatory T cells in long-lasting Graves disease. Construction of TCR beta libraries relied on iRepertoire HTBI primers and on Arm-PCR targeting CDR3 regions. TCRdb re-derived calls from the multiplex PCR reads in MiXCR, one entry per CDR3 protein. Of some 240,000 distinct CDR3 sequences listed, approximately 19% were seen once; the top ten hold roughly 10%. Study-level points and caveats: There were preferences for TRBV28, TRBJ1-2 and TRBJ2-5 in persistent disease.

Time point denoted: newly diagnosed GD, antithyroid drugs for less than 3 months. Scientists built the TCR library using RNA that was extracted from PBMCs. Patients came from an endocrinology department in Xi'an, China. The CDR3 spans 11 residues, counting both ends. CDR1 is GTSNPN, CDR2 SVGIG, per germline (reference sequence). This clonotype occurred once. Its matching antigen is unknown. The CDR3 end shows no conserved phenylalanine or tryptophan, and so a read error is likely. The DNA is left out, because the CDR3 cannot be placed on it with certainty; the CDR3 is given as TCRdb lists it. These same records also appear under a second study, on T cells in Graves' hyperthyroidism and ophthalmopathy.

The TCR was taken from a woman aged 25 to 39 with Graves disease. The rearrangement uses TRBV30 and TRBJ1-2. Here the sequenced sample was peripheral blood mononuclear cells (PBMCs), taken at new diagnosis, from a patient treated with antithyroid drugs. Here the CDR3 reads CAWDRSYGYSL.